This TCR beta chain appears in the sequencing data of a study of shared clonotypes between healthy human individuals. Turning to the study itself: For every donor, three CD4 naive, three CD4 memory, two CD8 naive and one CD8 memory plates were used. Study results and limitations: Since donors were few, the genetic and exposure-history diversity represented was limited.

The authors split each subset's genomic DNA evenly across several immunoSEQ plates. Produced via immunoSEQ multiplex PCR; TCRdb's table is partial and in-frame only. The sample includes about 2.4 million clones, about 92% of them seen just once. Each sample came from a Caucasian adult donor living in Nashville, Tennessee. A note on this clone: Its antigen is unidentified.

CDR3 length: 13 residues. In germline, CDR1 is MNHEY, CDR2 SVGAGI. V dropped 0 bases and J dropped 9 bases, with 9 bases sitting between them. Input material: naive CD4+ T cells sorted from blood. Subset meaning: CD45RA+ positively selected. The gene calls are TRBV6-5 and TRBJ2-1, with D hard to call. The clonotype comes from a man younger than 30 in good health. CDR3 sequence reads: CASSYSKTSEQFF. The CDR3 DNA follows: TGTGCCAGCAGTTACTCGAAGACATCTGAGCAGTTCTTC.